Listed below are T cell receptor beta chains from one sample, sequenced in a study of OX40 agonist ivuxolimab in advanced cancers. The assay was immunoSEQ multiplex PCR, and TCRdb's table has in-frame clones only and misses some. The table shows about 67,000 clones, with approximately 90% occurring only once. The material was CD4+ or CD8+ T cells sorted from blood, obtained in a trial of the OX40 agonist ivuxolimab. These receptor sequences come from an adult with an advanced solid tumor such as melanoma, head and neck, liver or kidney cancer. Both conserved end residues are part of each CDR3. Each record gives: J gene, D gene, clone size, V gene, CDR3 DNA, CDR3 protein. The D gene is left open where the match is weak. Some rows mark clone size as missing; the rest say once, few, many or name a class of expanded clone.

J gene: TRBJ1-1; D gene: -; clone size: -; V gene: TRBV7-2; CDR3 DNA: TGTGCCAGCAGCTTAGAAGGGAATACTGAAGCTTTCTTT; CDR3 protein: CASSLEGNTEAFF
J gene: TRBJ1-5; D gene: TRBD1; clone size: once; V gene: TRBV28; CDR3 DNA: TGTGCCAGCAGCCTTGGACAGGGTAGGAGCAATCAGCCCCAGCATTTT; CDR3 protein: CASSLGQGRSNQPQHF
J gene: TRBJ2-1; D gene: -; clone size: -; V gene: TRBV10-3; CDR3 DNA: TGTGCCATCAAGGATAGCGGAGGTTACAATGAGCAGTTCTTC; CDR3 protein: CAIKDSGGYNEQFF
J gene: TRBJ1-2; D gene: -; clone size: -; V gene: TRBV6-1; CDR3 DNA: TGTGCCAGCAGTCAAAGGGGTCTCTATGGCTACACCTTC; CDR3 protein: CASSQRGLYGYTF
J gene: TRBJ2-7; D gene: TRBD2; clone size: -; V gene: TRBV19; CDR3 DNA: TGTGCCAGTAGTGCCCGACGCGGGAGTGCCTACGAGCAGTACTTC; CDR3 protein: CASSARRGSAYEQYF
J gene: TRBJ1-1; D gene: -; clone size: -; V gene: TRBV19; CDR3 DNA: TGTGCCAGTAGTATAAAAGGGTACGGTGAAGCTTTCTTT; CDR3 protein: CASSIKGYGEAFF
J gene: TRBJ2-3; D gene: TRBD2; clone size: -; V gene: TRBV7-2; CDR3 DNA: TGTGCCAGCAGCTCCCCCATAGCGGGAGGGCCGGCAGATACGCAGTATTTT; CDR3 protein: CASSSPIAGGPADTQYF
J gene: TRBJ2-5; D gene: TRBD1; clone size: -; V gene: TRBV6-1; CDR3 DNA: TGTGCCAGCAGTGAAGCGTGGACAGGGGGCAAAGAGACCCAGTACTTC; CDR3 protein: CASSEAWTGGKETQYF
J gene: TRBJ2-7; D gene: -; clone size: -; V gene: TRBV5-4; CDR3 DNA: TGTGCCAGCAGCTTGGCCCGTACGCCCGAGCAGTACTTC; CDR3 protein: CASSLARTPEQYF
J gene: TRBJ1-2; D gene: -; clone size: -; V gene: TRBV5-1; CDR3 DNA: TGCGCCAGCAAAAATTCGGGCCTCGAGGGGTATGGCTACACCTTC; CDR3 protein: CASKNSGLEGYGYTF
J gene: TRBJ1-2; D gene: TRBD1; clone size: -; V gene: TRBV6-6; CDR3 DNA: TGTGCCAGCAAGATCACAGGGGACTATGGCTACACCTTC; CDR3 protein: CASKITGDYGYTF
J gene: TRBJ2-1; D gene: TRBD2; clone size: -; V gene: TRBV18; CDR3 DNA: TGTGCCAGCTCACCAGGGGAGGGCCTGGGGTATGAGCAGTTCTTC; CDR3 protein: CASSPGEGLGYEQFF
J gene: TRBJ2-2; D gene: -; clone size: -; V gene: TRBV7-2; CDR3 DNA: TGTGCCAGCAGTCGAAAGTGGGAGGCCCTAAACACCGGGGAGCTGTTTTTT; CDR3 protein: CASSRKWEALNTGELFF
J gene: TRBJ2-3; D gene: -; clone size: -; V gene: TRBV5-1; CDR3 DNA: TGCGCCAGCAGCTTGTTAGGGGTCAGCACAGATACGCAGTATTTT; CDR3 protein: CASSLLGVSTDTQYF
J gene: TRBJ2-3; D gene: TRBD1; clone size: once; V gene: TRBV4-3; CDR3 DNA: TGCGCCAGCAGCCGGCTCGTAGGGACAGGGGACAGCACAGATACGCAGTATTTT; CDR3 protein: CASSRLVGTGDSTDTQYF
J gene: TRBJ2-1; D gene: TRBD1; clone size: few; V gene: TRBV7-2; CDR3 DNA: TGTGCCAGCAGCTTAAGTCAGGGGGCGCTTGAGCAGTTCTTC; CDR3 protein: CASSLSQGALEQFF
J gene: TRBJ2-2; D gene: -; clone size: -; V gene: TRBV12-5; CDR3 DNA: TGTGCTAGTGGCCCGCGGACCTGGAACACCGGGGAGCTGTTTTTT; CDR3 protein: CASGPRTWNTGELFF
J gene: TRBJ2-3; D gene: -; clone size: -; V gene: TRBV29-1; CDR3 DNA: TGCAGCGTTGGAGGGTCGAACACAGATACGCAGTATTTT; CDR3 protein: CSVGGSNTDTQYF
J gene: TRBJ2-3; D gene: -; clone size: -; V gene: TRBV9; CDR3 DNA: TGTGCCAGCAGCGTGATGGATACGCAGTATTTT; CDR3 protein: CASSVMDTQYF
J gene: TRBJ2-7; D gene: -; clone size: -; V gene: TRBV19; CDR3 DNA: TGTGCCAGTACCCTCGGCCAGGGAGGCTCCTACGAGCAGTACTTC; CDR3 protein: CASTLGQGGSYEQYF
J gene: TRBJ1-2; D gene: -; clone size: -; V gene: TRBV19; CDR3 DNA: TGTGCCAGTAGTATCGGGTCGGGCTATGGCTACACCTTC; CDR3 protein: CASSIGSGYGYTF
J gene: TRBJ2-1; D gene: -; clone size: -; V gene: TRBV5-1; CDR3 DNA: TGCGCCAGCAGCTTGGGAGGCGGGCGGGGGCTCAATGAGCAGTTCTTC; CDR3 protein: CASSLGGGRGLNEQFF
J gene: TRBJ1-1; D gene: TRBD1; clone size: -; V gene: TRBV7-2; CDR3 DNA: TGTGCCAGCAGCTTCAGACAGGGCGCTGAAGCTTTCTTT; CDR3 protein: CASSFRQGAEAFF
J gene: TRBJ2-7; D gene: TRBD1; clone size: -; V gene: TRBV28; CDR3 DNA: TGTGCCAGCAGTCAAACAGGGGGCAGCTCCTACGAGCAGTACTTC; CDR3 protein: CASSQTGGSSYEQYF
J gene: TRBJ2-1; D gene: TRBD2; clone size: -; V gene: TRBV5-4; CDR3 DNA: TGTGCCAGCAGCCGCGACCTAGCGGGGACTTACAATGAGCAGTTCTTC; CDR3 protein: CASSRDLAGTYNEQFF
J gene: TRBJ1-3; D gene: -; clone size: -; V gene: TRBV29-1; CDR3 DNA: TGCAGCGTTGTCCTGCACTCTGGAAACACCATATATTTT; CDR3 protein: CSVVLHSGNTIYF
J gene: TRBJ1-5; D gene: -; clone size: -; V gene: TRBV2; CDR3 DNA: TGTGCCAGCGGCGGGGGGTACAGTCAGCCCCAGCATTTT; CDR3 protein: CASGGGYSQPQHF
J gene: TRBJ1-2; D gene: -; clone size: -; V gene: TRBV12-5; CDR3 DNA: TGTGCTAGTGGCCAAACCGGTGGGAGCTATGGCTACACCTTC; CDR3 protein: CASGQTGGSYGYTF
J gene: TRBJ1-1; D gene: -; clone size: -; V gene: TRBV18; CDR3 DNA: TGTGCCAGCTCGCCGACAGAGAACACTGAAGCTTTCTTT; CDR3 protein: CASSPTENTEAFF
J gene: TRBJ1-1; D gene: TRBD1; clone size: -; V gene: TRBV7-8; CDR3 DNA: TGTGCCAGCAGCTTGGGACAGCAGAACACTGAAGCTTTCTTT; CDR3 protein: CASSLGQQNTEAFF
J gene: TRBJ2-3; D gene: -; clone size: -; V gene: TRBV7-2; CDR3 DNA: TGTGCCAGCAGCTTATTCGTGACGACTACAGATACGCAGTATTTT; CDR3 protein: CASSLFVTTTDTQYF